The T cell receptor beta chain described here comes from a study of CD8 T cells in Susac syndrome. The length of the CDR3 is 15 residues. Per germline, CDR1 MDHEN and CDR2 SYDVKM. The V end lost 6 bases, the J end lost 8 bases, and 20 bases lay between the germline ends. A quantity of about 0.5 to 1 ug RNA underwent reverse transcription using random hexamers. One entry per CDR3 protein, called by TCRdb with MiXCR from the immunoSEQ multiplex PCR reads. The sample consists of approximately 160,000 distinct CDR3 sequences, roughly 95% of them appearing once. The sequence derives from a human donor with Susac syndrome. The chain is built from TRBV28 and TRBJ2-4, with D perhaps matching TRBD1 or TRBD2 (5 bases each). The sample was CD4+ T cells from PBMCs. The CDR3 nucleotides read TGTGCCAGCAGCCCCCCAGGGCCCCGAGGGGACATTCAGTACTTC. This encodes CASSPPGPRGDIQYF.